This T cell receptor beta chain emerged from a study of technical replicates of blood from four donors. Method: immunoSEQ multiplex PCR; TCRdb's copy keeps in-frame clones and lacks some. The sample records 64,000 or so clones, around 97% being singletons. Trimming cost V 1 base and J 1 base; bases outside gene matches: 9. Per germline, CDR1 SGHVS and CDR2 FNYEAQ. This CDR3 has 19 residues. The TCR originated in a human donor in good health. Sequenced input: T cells isolated from PBMCs. The chain employs TRBV7-6 and TRBJ2-2; 10 bases are a match to TRBD2. The CDR3 reads CASSLDGPGLALNTGELFF. DNA of the CDR3: TGTGCCAGCAGCTTAGACGGTCCGGGACTAGCGTTGAACACCGGGGAGCTGTTTTTT.